This paragraph covers one T cell receptor beta chain sequence. Original processing methods: Estimation of nucleated cell counts was performed using reference gene primer amplification. Assay used: immunoSEQ multiplex PCR; TCRdb lists only in-frame clones, some missing. V and J calls and clone size come straight from that table; D and trimming were deduced from the DNA. The profile shows under 350,000 clones, just over 85% of them singletons. From germline, CDR1 is LGHDT and CDR2 YNNKEL (reference sequence). This CDR3 contains 16 residues. Trimming removed 1 base at V and 8 bases at J, with 17 bases between. The data originate from a study of blood T cell repertoires in COVID-19. Study background: In each case, the material was cDNA or gDNA derived from T cells, B-cell-depleted T cells, or PBMCs.

This chain links TRBV3-1 (or the pseudogene TRBV3-2) with TRBJ1-4; possibly TRBD1 for D (5 bases). The TCR sequence derives from a woman aged 35 to 49 with acute COVID-19. The sequencing sample was made of PBMCs or T cells enriched from blood (not recorded which). CDR3 amino acids: CASSQAGGRVYEKLFF. In nucleotides, the CDR3 is TGTGCCAGCAGCCAAGCGGGGGGACGCGTCTACGAAAAACTGTTTTTT.